This TCR beta chain was documented in a study of vaccination and CD4 T cells after COVID-19. For the study at large: From HCoV-229E, HCoV-OC43, HCoV-NL63 and SARS-CoV-2, overlapping spike peptides were used to stimulate the cells.

At the Johns Hopkins FTIC core, DNA taken from cultured CD4+ T cells was sequenced by way of the Oncomine TCR Beta short-read assay. TCRdb ran MiXCR on the PCR reads and lists one entry per CDR3 protein. The table lists roughly 18,000 distinct CDR3 sequences, around 45% of them singletons. The treatment is: approximately 10-day PBMC culture with coronavirus spike peptide pools or control peptides (ViraFEST assay). Notes on this clonotype: Antigen: not known.

Sample: CD4+ T cells from blood, cultured in vitro, taken after SARS-CoV-2 vaccination. This clonotype was obtained from a human donor who had recovered from COVID-19.

This CDR3 reads CASSYEGLVNQPQHF. In DNA form, the CDR3 reads TGTGCCAGCAGTTACGAGGGGCTGGTCAATCAGCCCCAGCATTTT. The chain has TRBV6-2 or TRBV6-3 and TRBJ1-5, with a tentative D call TRBD1 (5 bases). Trimming cost V 2 bases and J 3 bases, with 11 bases left between them. CDR3 length: 15 amino acids. Looked up from germline, CDR1 is MNHEY and CDR2 is SVGEGT.